One and the same sample provided the 8 T cell receptor beta chains below, sequenced in a study of T cell responses to AZD1222 COVID-19 vaccine. Generated by immunoSEQ multiplex PCR, the TCRdb table keeps only in-frame clones and is missing some. The table has around 130,000 clones, 93% seen once; the top ten hold 5% to 6.5%. The specimen comprised peripheral blood, sampled on day 0 of AZD1222 vaccination. The source of these receptors is an adult in good health.

V is TRBV28 and J is TRBJ1-5; D remains unclear. The CDR3 totals 13 residues. CDR1 and CDR2 from the germline V gene are MDHEN and SYDVKM. Trimming removed 7 bases from V and 0 bases from J, with 7 bases in between. Here the CDR3 reads CASTGYSNQPQHF. CDR3 in DNA: TGTGCCAGCACGGGGTATAGCAATCAGCCCCAGCATTTT.

The chain couples TRBV19 to TRBJ1-2, with D tentatively TRBD1 (5 bases). The CDR3 extends over 15 amino acids. Trimming stripped 10 bases from V and 0 bases from J, with 18 bases between. The germline V gene encodes CDR1 LNHDA and CDR2 SQIVND (reference sequence). The CDR3 DNA reads TGTGCCACCTTATCGGGGGACTTGGCTAACTATGGCTACACCTTC. Its translation: CATLSGDLANYGYTF.

The V and J genes are TRBV9 and TRBJ2-1, with D unclear. The CDR3 is 17 amino acids. Trimming took 2 bases from V and 5 from J, leaving 20 bases between them. Germline CDR1 and CDR2: SGDLS and YYNGEE. CDR3 amino acids: CASSVGRSLTSHNEQFF. The CDR3 DNA follows: TGTGCCAGCAGCGTTGGCAGGTCTCTCACGAGTCACAATGAGCAGTTCTTC.

This clone was recorded once. This chain joins TRBV5-1 and TRBJ2-5, with 8 positions matching TRBD1. J lost 7 bases, V lost 3 bases, and 11 bases had no gene match. Germline CDR1 reads SGHRS; CDR2 reads YFSETQ. This CDR3 is built from 15 residues. CDR3 DNA: TGCGCCAGCAGCTCGACCCAGGGGGCTCACGGGACCCAGTACTTC. Protein: CASSSTQGAHGTQYF.

V gene TRBV7-9 combines with J gene TRBJ2-7; D possibly corresponds to TRBD2 (7 bases). In germline, CDR1 is SEHNR, CDR2 FQNEAQ (reference sequence). The CDR3 is 14 amino acids. V gave up 3 bases and J gave up 5 bases, with 14 bases separating them. CDR3 sequence (DNA): TGTGCCAGCAGCTTTGGGCGGGGGCAAGACGAGCAGTACTTC. It encodes CASSFGRGQDEQYF.

This clone was seen only a few times. The rearrangement links TRBV19 to TRBJ1-2; 8 positions agree with TRBD1. There are 15 residues in the CDR3. V lost 7 bases and J lost 4; bases outside the gene matches: 11. Germline V gene lookup returns CDR1 LNHDA and CDR2 SQIVND (reference sequence). The CDR3 DNA reads as TGTGCCAGTACCCTAAGGTCAGGGGGCAGCTATGGCTACACCTTC. Residues: CASTLRSGGSYGYTF.

The chain couples TRBV3-1 (or the pseudogene TRBV3-2) to TRBJ2-7; TRBD2 matches at 7 bases. CDR1 is LGHDT and CDR2 is YNNKEL in the germline V gene (reference sequence). The junction had 11 bases not matched to a gene; V was cut back by 5 bases and J by 1 base. CDR3 size: 16 residues. Here the CDR3 reads CASSSLAASASYEQYF. The CDR3 DNA follows: TGTGCCAGCAGCTCCCTAGCGGCTAGCGCTTCCTACGAGCAGTACTTC.

V is TRBV19 and J is TRBJ2-2; D possibly corresponds to TRBD2 (6 bases). This CDR3 comprises 13 residues. Germline V lookup: CDR1 LNHDA, CDR2 SQIVND (reference sequence). In nucleotides, the CDR3 is TGTGACGTAGGAGGGGCGAACACCGGGGAGCTGTTTTTT. As protein: CDVGGANTGELFF. Using reference TRBV19 and TRBJ2-2 for the parts outside the CDR3, the full variable domain is DGGITQSPKYLFRKEGQNVTLSCEQNLNHDAMYWYRQDPGQGLRLIYYSQIVNDFQKGDIAEGYSVSREKKESFPLTVTSAQKNPTAFYLCDVGGANTGELFFGEGSRLTVL.